This passage covers 24 T cell receptor beta chains from one sample sequenced in a study of Tregs in tolerant kidney transplant recipients. This table comes from immunoSEQ multiplex PCR, and its TCRdb copy is limited to in-frame clones, with some not included. The sample includes some 250,000 clones, roughly 84% seen only once; the top ten take over 0.5%. The specimen sequenced was CD4+ T cells from blood. These receptors all come from a human donor in good health.

Here the CDR3 DNA reads TGCGCCAGCAGCGAGGACAGGGGAGCCCTCTCCTATAATTCACCCCTCCACTTT. Amino acid sequence: CASSEDRGALSYNSPLHF. This chain joins TRBV5-1 and TRBJ1-6; 9 bases align to TRBD1. Germline CDR1 reads SGHRS; CDR2 reads YFSETQ. The V gene end was trimmed by 4 bases and the J gene end by 0 bases; junction bases not matched to a gene: 8. The CDR3 is made up of 18 amino acids. The full variable domain, rest sourced from reference TRBV5-1 and TRBJ1-6, is KAGVTQTPRYLIKTRGQQVTLSCSPISGHRSVSWYQQTPGQGLQFLFEYFSETQRNKGNFPGRFSGRQFSNSRSEMNVSTLELGDSALYLCASSEDRGALSYNSPLHFGNGTRLTVT.

The V and J genes are TRBV29-1 and TRBJ2-2, with a tentative D call TRBD2 (5 bases). Trimming took 0 bases from V and 4 from J, leaving 15 bases between them. Germline CDR1 SQVTM, CDR2 ANQGSEA. This CDR3 region has 16 residues. DNA of the CDR3: TGCAGCGTTGAAGAGTTATCCAAACGGGGCACCGGGGAGCTGTTTTTT. Protein product: CSVEELSKRGTGELFF.

The chain has TRBV19 and TRBJ1-2; possibly TRBD1 for D (6 bases). Germline V CDR1 and CDR2: LNHDA, SQIVND (reference sequence). Trimming took 4 bases from V and 7 from J, leaving 19 bases between them. The CDR3 length is 15 residues. CDR3 sequence: CASSTRQAHLLGYTF. CDR3 nucleotides: TGTGCCAGTAGTACTCGACAGGCCCACTTACTTGGCTACACCTTC.

The V call is TRBV30, the J call TRBJ2-1, with D tentatively TRBD2 (5 bases). V shed 3 bases and J shed 4 bases, with 13 bases lying between them. CDR1 is GTSNPN, CDR2 SVGIG, per germline (reference sequence). The CDR3 totals 14 residues. CDR3 sequence (DNA): TGTGCCTGGAGAGCCCCCAGGAGGTACAATGAGCAGTTCTTC. Encoded protein: CAWRAPRRYNEQFF. Based on the CDR3 plus reference TRBV30 and TRBJ2-1, the full variable domain is SQTIHQWPATLVQPVGSPLSLECTVEGTSNPNLYWYRQAAGRGLQLLFYSVGIGQISSEVPQNLSASRPQDRQFILSSKKLLLSDSGFYLCAWRAPRRYNEQFFGPGTRLTVL.

The rearrangement joins TRBV6-1 to TRBJ2-7; D assignment may be TRBD1 or TRBD2 (5 bases each). This CDR3 contains 14 residues. V dropped 8 bases and J dropped 3 bases, with 17 bases sitting between them. Germline CDR1 is MNHNS and CDR2 is SASEGT. The DNA for the CDR3 is TGTGCCAGCCCTCGGGACGGATACTTCTACGAGCAGTACTTC. Its translation: CASPRDGYFYEQYF.

The chain recombines TRBV27 with TRBJ2-5; either TRBD1 or TRBD2 may fit D (5 bases each). Trimming shortened V by 3 bases and J by 5 bases, and 13 bases separated the two germline ends. The germline gives CDR1 MNHEY, CDR2 SMNVEV (reference sequence). The CDR3 has 14 residues. The CDR3 nucleotides are TGTGCCAGCAGTTTTGGGGGAACGTATGAGACCCAGTACTTC. As protein: CASSFGGTYETQYF.

Concerning this clone: Other DNA variants within this sample encode the same CDR3. The chain recombines TRBV7-9 with TRBJ2-2; perhaps TRBD2 as D (5 bases). From germline, CDR1 is SEHNR and CDR2 FQNEAQ (reference sequence). V was cut by 4 bases and J by 6 bases, with 6 bases left in between. The CDR3 loop spans 12 amino acids. CDR3 loop: CASSSGAGELFF. The CDR3 region has the DNA TGTGCCAGCAGCTCCGGGGCCGGGGAGCTGTTTTTT.

The rearrangement links TRBV25-1 to TRBJ1-2, with a weak D call TRBD1 (5 bases). The V gene lost 5 bases and the J gene lost 4 bases, with 11 bases spanning the gap. CDR3 length: 13 amino acids. CDR1 is MGHDK, CDR2 SYGVNS, per germline. The CDR3 coding sequence is TGTGCCAGCAGTTCCTCTGGGGCCTATGGCTACACCTTC. It translates to CASSSSGAYGYTF.

Details on this clone: At one boundary the junction diverges from the germline segment, which might be a read error. This rearrangement joins TRBV5-1 to TRBJ1-2; 8 bases match TRBD1. The germline V gene encodes CDR1 SGHRS and CDR2 YFSETQ. CDR3 size: 13 residues. CDR3 residues: CASSSDRGYGHTF. The CDR3 nucleotides read TGCGCCAGCAGCTCCGACAGGGGCTATGGCCACACCTTC.

The CDR3 protein is CASSPTGLSGYTF. The CDR3 DNA follows: TGTGCCAGCAGCCCGACAGGGTTGAGTGGCTACACCTTC. The J gene is TRBJ1-2, the V gene TRBV6-1; 7 bases map to TRBD1. Losses at the gene ends were 6 bases for V and 7 bases for J; bases not matched to a gene: 8. The CDR3 is 13 amino acids. Germline V gene lookup returns CDR1 MNHNS and CDR2 SASEGT.

The rearrangement joins TRBV11-3 to TRBJ1-2; D is unclear. The ends were cut back, 1 base at V and 2 bases at J, with 5 bases in the middle. Germline V CDR1 and CDR2: SGHNT, YENEEA. There are 13 residues in the CDR3. CDR3 sequence: CASSLGTNYGYTF. In nucleotides, the CDR3 is TGTGCCAGCAGCTTAGGCACGAACTATGGCTACACCTTC.

This sequence joins TRBV5-4 and TRBJ2-7; TRBD2 matches at 7 bases. V was clipped by 3 bases and J by 2 bases; unmatched bases: 8. Germline CDR1 is SGHNT and CDR2 is YYREEE (reference sequence). CDR3 length equals 15 residues. The CDR3 loop is CASSSVAGSTYEQYF. The CDR3, as DNA: TGTGCCAGCAGCTCAGTAGCGGGTTCAACCTACGAGCAGTACTTC. Full variable domain (outside the CDR3, taken from reference TRBV5-4 and TRBJ2-7): ETGVTQSPTHLIKTRGQQVTLRCSSQSGHNTVSWYQQALGQGPQFIFQYYREEENGRGNFPPRFSGLQFPNYSSELNVNALELDDSALYLCASSSVAGSTYEQYFGPGTRLTVT.

In the case of this clone: This same CDR3 is encoded by further DNA sequences in the sample. V gene TRBV5-1 combines with J gene TRBJ2-5; D is undetermined. The CDR3 runs 12 residues. V shed 0 bases and J shed 4 bases, with 4 bases lying between them. From germline, CDR1 is SGHRS and CDR2 YFSETQ. For the CDR3, the DNA is TGCGCCAGCAGCTTGGCGGGAGAGACCCAGTACTTC. It codes for CASSLAGETQYF.

This clone was detected only once. In DNA form, the CDR3 reads TGTGCCAGCAGCGATGACAGCTCTCTTCATGAAAAACTGTTTTTT. It codes for CASSDDSSLHEKLFF. The chain joins TRBV2 to TRBJ1-4; TRBD1 is a possible D gene (5 bases). This CDR3 has 15 residues. V gave up 6 bases and J gave up 6 bases, with 17 bases separating them. CDR1 and CDR2 from the germline V gene are SNHLY and FYNNEI.

The CDR3 is CASSPDRGITEAFF. The CDR3 bases are TGTGCCAGCTCACCGGACAGGGGCATCACTGAAGCTTTCTTT. The J gene is TRBJ1-1, the V gene TRBV18; 9 positions match TRBD1. V lost 3 bases and J lost 4; bases outside the gene matches: 3. This CDR3 comprises 14 residues. Germline assignment: CDR1 KGHSH and CDR2 LQKENI.

The V gene is TRBV2, the J gene TRBJ2-1, with TRBD1 identical over 8 bases. V was clipped by 3 bases and J by 5 bases; unmatched bases: 12. The CDR3 totals 17 residues. CDR1 is SNHLY and CDR2 is FYNNEI in the germline V gene. CDR3 nucleotides: TGTGCCAGCAGTGATGGGGCGGACAGGGCCTACCACAATGAGCAGTTCTTC. It encodes CASSDGADRAYHNEQFF.

CDR3 sequence (DNA): TGTGCCAGCAGAGGGACAGGTCGGATTAATGAAAAACTGTTTTTT. Translated, it gives CASRGTGRINEKLFF. V is TRBV2 and J is TRBJ1-4; 8 bases line up with TRBD1. This CDR3 spans 15 amino acids. Germline V lookup: CDR1 SNHLY, CDR2 FYNNEI. V lost 6 bases to trimming and J lost 4 bases; unmatched junction nucleotides: 7.

The J gene is TRBJ2-3, the V gene TRBV30; 8 bases match TRBD2. Germline CDR1 and CDR2: GTSNPN and SVGIG (reference sequence). With 5 bases clipped from V and 3 bases from J, the junction kept 10 bases outside the gene matches. The CDR3 loop spans 15 amino acids. The chain's CDR3 is CAWGPRLAGTDTQYF. CDR3 bases: TGTGCCTGGGGCCCCCGGCTAGCGGGTACAGATACGCAGTATTTT.

The J gene is TRBJ1-4, the V gene TRBV30, with no clear D. CDR3 length: 13 amino acids. Germline-derived CDR1 and CDR2 are GTSNPN and SVGIG (reference sequence). V lost 2 bases and J 7 bases, leaving 11 bases between the germline ends. The CDR3 nucleotides are TGTGCCTGGAGTCTTAGCTTAGGTGAAAAACTGTTTTTT. It yields the protein CAWSLSLGEKLFF.

J is TRBJ1-4 and V is TRBV29-1; TRBD1 is a possible D gene (5 bases). Germline assignment: CDR1 SQVTM and CDR2 ANQGSEA. This CDR3 has 14 amino acids. V lost 0 bases and J 8 bases, leaving 13 bases between the germline ends. Here the CDR3 reads CSVEETRVGEKLFF. In DNA, the CDR3 is TGCAGCGTTGAAGAAACCAGGGTGGGAGAAAAACTGTTTTTT.

The genes are TRBV7-2 and TRBJ1-1; the D is unclear. From germline, CDR1 is SGHTA and CDR2 FQGNSA. Trimming left V 2 bases short and J 0 bases short, with 13 bases between. The CDR3 covers 16 residues. CDR3 in amino acids: CASSLFGRVLNTEAFF. Written as DNA, the CDR3 is TGTGCCAGCAGCTTATTCGGTCGGGTTTTGAACACTGAAGCTTTCTTT.

V is TRBV5-6 and J is TRBJ2-3; no clear D. V lost 2 bases and J 2 bases, leaving 9 bases between the germline ends. CDR1 is SGHDT, CDR2 YYEEEE, per germline. CDR3 length: 14 residues. CDR3 in amino acids: CASSFPRPTDTQYF. The CDR3 DNA reads TGTGCCAGCAGCTTTCCACGGCCCACAGATACGCAGTATTTT.

The chain links TRBV15 to TRBJ2-5; D is possibly TRBD1 (6 bases). The J call may be faulty, since TRBJ2-7 better matches the DNA end. The germline CDR1 and CDR2 sequences are LNHNV and YYDKDF (reference sequence). The CDR3 has 16 residues. The CDR3 nucleotides read TGTGCCACCAGCGGCAGGGGCAGTAAAAAATCCTACGAGCAGTACTTC. Translating gives CATSGRGSKKSYEQYF.

The chain is built from TRBV25-1 and TRBJ1-5, with D possibly TRBD1 on 5 matching bases. Trimming removed 5 bases from V and 5 bases from J, with 10 bases in between. CDR1 and CDR2 from the germline V gene are MGHDK and SYGVNS. CDR3 length: 13 amino acids. The DNA for the CDR3 is TGTGCCAGCAGTACCGCGACAGATCAGCCCCAGCATTTT. Translating it yields CASSTATDQPQHF.